Listed here are 3 T cell receptor beta chains from one sample, sequenced in a study of response to subunit inactivated influenza vaccine. TCRdb re-analysed the RT-PCR reads in MiXCR, keeping a single row per CDR3 protein. This table has roughly 780,000 distinct CDR3 sequences, approximately 18% appearing once. The source was PBMCs from blood, collected approximately 5 days after vaccination. Source of these receptors: a man over 45 who received an inactivated influenza vaccine.

The chain carries TRBV12-5 and TRBJ2-7, with a weak D call TRBD1 (6 bases). V was shortened by 5 bases and J by 3 bases, with 20 bases between the two germline ends. The germline CDR1 and CDR2 sequences are LGHNT and FRNRAP. This CDR3 has 16 residues. The CDR3 coding sequence is TGTGCTAGTGGTCATTTAGTTCGGGACAATTACTACGAGCAGTACTTC. It encodes CASGHLVRDNYYEQYF.

This clonotype was counted ten times or more. The chain carries TRBV29-1 and TRBJ2-7, with 10 bases fitting TRBD1. From germline, CDR1 is SQVTM and CDR2 ANQGSEA. V trimming: 6 bases; J trimming: 4 bases; junction bases outside the gene matches: 3. The CDR3 extends over 12 amino acids. CDR3 region: CSVWTGGYEQYF. The DNA of the CDR3 is TGCAGCGTATGGACAGGGGGTTACGAGCAGTACTTC.

J is TRBJ1-2 and V is TRBV20-1; TRBD1 matches at 7 bases. The CDR3 totals 14 residues. Germline loops: CDR1 DFQATT, CDR2 SNEGSKA (reference sequence). V dropped 0 bases and J dropped 4; count of bases not matched to a gene: 5. In DNA form, the CDR3 reads TGCAGTGCTAGAGATCCGGGACAGACCTATGGCTACACCTTC. It codes for CSARDPGQTYGYTF.